This TCR beta chain was identified during a study of cytomegalovirus exposure and HLA in healthy donors. V lost 6 bases and J lost 2, with 14 bases in between. Germline loops: CDR1 LNHNV, CDR2 YYDKDF (reference sequence). This CDR3 contains 15 residues. Primers for the PCR totalled 60 Vbeta and 13 Jbeta. Profiled with immunoSEQ multiplex PCR; TCRdb holds only in-frame clones, not every one. The table shows fewer than 150,000 clones, with approximately 85% occurring only once. Input material: PBMCs. The receptor comes from a woman in her 30s in good health and CMV-seropositive. The chain carries TRBV15 and TRBJ2-1; no firm D call. CDR3 residues: CATSPPDTAYNEQFF. For the CDR3, the DNA is TGTGCCACCAGTCCTCCCGACACTGCCTACAATGAGCAGTTCTTC.